This T cell receptor (beta chain) originates from a study of cytomegalovirus exposure and HLA in healthy donors. Study results and limitations: Reportedly, fewer N-insertions than the roughly 700-donor mean appeared in an Asian-associated ancestry cluster in a later analysis.

Concerning this clone: What it recognizes is unknown.

The PCR had 60 Vbeta and 13 Jbeta primers. As processed by the authors: The count from a later analysis was about 80 million unique TCR beta chains, about 9.9 million of them shared. Sequencing was performed with immunoSEQ multiplex PCR; in TCRdb, only in-frame clones are kept and a portion is missing. The V and J calls and clone size are taken from that table; D and trimming were inferred from the DNA. The sample includes roughly 120,000 clones, 80% of them seen just once. This receptor was taken from a man aged 25 to 40 in good health and CMV-seronegative. The specimen was PBMCs.

CDR3 sequence (DNA): TGCGCCAGCAGCCAAGGAGGAGAATCCTACAATGAGCAGTTCTTC. It specifies CASSQGGESYNEQFF. The chain combines TRBV4-1 with TRBJ2-1, with D uncertain. Germline CDR1 reads MGHRA; CDR2 reads YSYEKL. This CDR3 has 15 residues. The V end was cut by 1 base, the J end by 1 base, with 8 bases between.